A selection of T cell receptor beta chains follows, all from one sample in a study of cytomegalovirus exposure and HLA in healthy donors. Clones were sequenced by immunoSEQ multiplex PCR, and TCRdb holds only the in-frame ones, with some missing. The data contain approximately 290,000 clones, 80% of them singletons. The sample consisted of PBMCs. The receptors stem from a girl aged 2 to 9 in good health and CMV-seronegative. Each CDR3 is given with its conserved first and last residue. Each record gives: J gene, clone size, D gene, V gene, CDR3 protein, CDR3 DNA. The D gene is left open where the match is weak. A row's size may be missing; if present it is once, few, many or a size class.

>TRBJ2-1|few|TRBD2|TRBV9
CASSVAAASGGASEQFF
TGTGCCAGCAGCGTAGCGGCGGCTAGCGGGGGGGCATCCGAGCAGTTCTTC
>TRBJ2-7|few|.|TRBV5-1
CASSLDPLGRVASYEQYF
TGCGCCAGCAGCTTGGATCCTTTGGGCAGGGTGGCGTCCTACGAGCAGTACTTC
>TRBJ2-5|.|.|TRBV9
CASSASEEKETQYF
TGTGCCAGCAGCGCTTCCGAGGAGAAGGAGACCCAGTACTTC
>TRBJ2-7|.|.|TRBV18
CASSPELADTPPYEQYF
TGTGCCAGCTCACCAGAATTGGCAGATACACCCCCCTACGAGCAGTACTTC
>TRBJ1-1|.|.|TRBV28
CASSLMGARGGRAFF
TGTGCCAGCAGTTTAATGGGGGCGCGGGGGGGGAGAGCTTTCTTT
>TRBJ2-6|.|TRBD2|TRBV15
CATTSGTKYSGANVLTF
TGTGCCACCACTAGCGGGACGAAATACTCTGGGGCCAACGTCCTGACTTTC
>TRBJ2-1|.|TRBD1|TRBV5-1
CASSLRTGGRDEQFF
TGCGCCAGCAGCTTGCGGACAGGGGGCAGGGATGAGCAGTTCTTC
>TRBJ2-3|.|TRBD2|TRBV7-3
CASSLNPLAGVTGRDTQYF
TGTGCCAGCAGCTTAAACCCGCTAGCGGGGGTTACCGGGCGAGATACGCAGTATTTT
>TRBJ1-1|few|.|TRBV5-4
CASTSGAMNTEAFF
TGTGCCAGCACGTCAGGGGCAATGAACACTGAAGCTTTCTTT
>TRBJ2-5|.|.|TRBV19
CASKQRATPRETQYF
TGTGCCAGTAAACAGCGGGCCACCCCGAGAGAGACCCAGTACTTC
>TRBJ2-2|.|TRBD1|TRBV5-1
CASSLLGQEYTGELFF
TGCGCCAGCAGCTTGCTCGGACAGGAGTACACCGGGGAGCTGTTTTTT
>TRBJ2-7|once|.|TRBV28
CATTLPGQGYEQYF
TGTGCCACCACACTTCCCGGGCAGGGCTACGAGCAGTACTTC